The next 10 T cell receptor beta chains were all read from a single sample in a study of blood T cell repertoires in COVID-19. Clones were sequenced by immunoSEQ multiplex PCR, and TCRdb holds only the in-frame ones, with some missing. The sample yields 250,000 to 300,000 clones, about 88% seen once. The specimen sequenced was peripheral blood. Receptor source: a man aged 25 to 45 with active or convalescent COVID-19.

The V call is TRBV6-1, the J call TRBJ2-6; 10 nucleotides match TRBD1. This CDR3 contains 22 residues. Trimming at V came to 1 base and at J to 0 bases, leaving 15 bases not matched to a gene. Looked up from germline, CDR1 is MNHNS and CDR2 is SASEGT. Here the CDR3 DNA reads TGTGCCAGCAGTGAAGATAGGGGACCGGGACAGGGGTATAACTCTGGGGCCAACGTCCTGACTTTC. Its protein is CASSEDRGPGQGYNSGANVLTF.

This sequence joins TRBV12-3 or TRBV12-4 and TRBJ1-1, with D possibly matching TRBD1 (6 bases). The CDR3 runs 13 residues. V was trimmed by 4 bases and J by 5 bases, leaving 11 bases between them. The CDR3 DNA is TGTGCCAGCAGTTACAAAGGGGGAACTGAAGCTTTCTTT. It specifies CASSYKGGTEAFF.

This rearrangement joins TRBV9 to TRBJ2-2; no clear D gene. CDR1 SGDLS and CDR2 YYNGEE come from the germline V gene. Deletions cut 3 bases from V and 6 bases from J, with 12 bases between. The CDR3 contains 14 residues. The CDR3 loop reads CASSARPYSGELFF. As DNA, the CDR3 is TGTGCCAGCAGCGCCCGCCCTTACTCCGGGGAGCTGTTTTTT.

The count of this clone is one. The chain recombines TRBV13 with TRBJ2-2; the match to TRBD1 covers 7 bases. Looked up from germline, CDR1 is PRHDT and CDR2 is FYEKMQ (reference sequence). V shed 6 bases, J shed 8 bases, and the junction held 6 bases outside the gene matches. This CDR3 contains 13 residues. The DNA for the CDR3 is TGTGCCAGCAGGACAGGGTGGGCAGGGGAGCTGTTTTTT. It yields the protein CASRTGWAGELFF.

This clone was observed a single time. The rearrangement links TRBV6-1 to TRBJ2-7, with 8 positions matching TRBD1. This CDR3 is 15 amino acids long. The V gene's germline CDR1 is MNHNS and CDR2 SASEGT. J gave up 4 bases and V 3 bases, and 8 bases lay outside the gene matches. CDR3 bases: TGTGCCAGCAGTGACCAGGGGGCTTCATTATACGAGCAGTACTTC. Its translation is CASSDQGASLYEQYF.

This clone was seen only once. The chain has TRBV4-3 and TRBJ2-3; 9 nucleotides align to TRBD2. J gave up 3 bases and V 5 bases, and 6 bases lay outside the gene matches. CDR3 length equals 15 residues. CDR1 and CDR2 from the germline V gene are LGHNA and YSLEER. The CDR3 protein is CASSEGGGVTDTQYF. The CDR3 nucleotides are TGCGCCAGCAGCGAAGGCGGGGGGGTTACAGATACGCAGTATTTT.

V gene TRBV7-2 combines with J gene TRBJ2-1, with TRBD1 matching 8 bases. The J segment lost 7 bases and the V segment lost 5 bases, leaving 4 bases of the junction unmatched. The CDR3 length is 13 residues. Germline V gene data show CDR1 as SGHTA and CDR2 as FQGNSA. The CDR3 protein is CASSRRQGNEQFF. The CDR3 DNA reads as TGTGCCAGCAGCCGCCGACAGGGGAATGAGCAGTTCTTC.

The V gene is TRBV27, the J gene TRBJ2-7, with 7 bases that match TRBD1. Germline values: CDR1 MNHEY, CDR2 SMNVEV (reference sequence). V gave up 6 bases and J gave up 4 bases; unmatched junction bases: 9. The CDR3 covers 14 residues. CDR3 in amino acids: CASRQPGQTYEQYF. DNA for the CDR3: TGTGCCAGCAGGCAACCGGGACAGACATACGAGCAGTACTTC.

The rearrangement joins TRBV5-1 to TRBJ2-3; 7 nucleotides agree with TRBD1. Trimming took 1 base from V and 4 from J; bases not matched to a gene: 6. This CDR3 is built from 15 residues. Germline CDR1 and CDR2: SGHRS and YFSETQ. The CDR3 nucleotides read TGCGCCAGCAGCTTGATGCGTCAGGGGGCAGATACGCAGTATTTT. Translated, it gives CASSLMRQGADTQYF.

The chain joins TRBV25-1 to TRBJ2-1; TRBD2 matches 11 bases. Germline V gene sequence: CDR1 MGHDK, CDR2 SYGVNS. The J segment lost 7 bases and the V segment lost 5 bases, leaving 10 bases of the junction unmatched. The length of the CDR3 is 16 residues. CDR3 in amino acids: CASSIISGGDINEQFF. DNA for the CDR3: TGTGCCAGCAGTATCATTAGCGGGGGGGATATAAATGAGCAGTTCTTC.